This T cell receptor (beta chain) was captured by sequencing in a study of cytotoxic CD8 clonotypes in ibrutinib-treated CLL. This clone was detected ten times or more. Assay used: immunoSEQ multiplex PCR; TCRdb lists only in-frame clones, some missing. This table holds 60,000 to 70,000 clones, 45% to 65% found once. The source is a human donor with chronic lymphocytic leukemia. The sample consisted of PBMCs, taken after 12 months of ibrutinib treatment.

This chain's CDR3 is CASSLREGQPQHF. The CDR3 DNA reads TGTGCCAGCTCACTAAGGGAGGGACAGCCCCAGCATTTT. The gene calls are TRBV18 and TRBJ1-5; D ambiguous. This CDR3 spans 13 amino acids. Trimming removed 4 bases at V and 7 bases at J, with 11 bases between. The germline CDR1 and CDR2 sequences are KGHSH and LQKENI.